This is a list of T cell receptor beta chains from one sample in a study of cytomegalovirus exposure and HLA in healthy donors. Clones were sequenced by immunoSEQ multiplex PCR, and TCRdb holds only the in-frame ones, with some missing. The sample carries around 200,000 clones, approximately 85% recorded once. The sequencing sample was made of PBMCs. The receptors were sampled from a woman aged 50 to 60 in good health and CMV-seronegative. CDR3s leave out the opening cysteine and the closing phenylalanine or tryptophan.

CDR3 | J | V
ASSVAGTNTGELF | TRBJ2-2 | TRBV9
SASRVKQEKLF | TRBJ1-4 | TRBV29-1
ASSVGGINGYT | TRBJ1-2 | TRBV9
ATSPSRGSYEQY | TRBJ2-7 | TRBV15
AAGVQGGDTEAF | TRBJ1-1 | TRBV10-3
ASSSGPNQPQH | TRBJ1-5 | TRBV27
ASSTGGNQPQH | TRBJ1-5 | TRBV7-9
ASSLGQGVFGNQPQH | TRBJ1-5 | TRBV5-6
ASSPLGLAGGYEQY | TRBJ2-7 | TRBV4-2
ASSDGTGGHYGYT | TRBJ1-2 | TRBV6-6
ASSYSRAGNTIY | TRBJ1-3 | TRBV6-5
ASSLNRDYGYT | TRBJ1-2 | TRBV28
ASSFRGTHSPEQY | TRBJ2-7 | TRBV7-2
ATQGQGIPYEQY | - | TRBV19
ASSLALAGKGNTQY | TRBJ2-3 | TRBV5-1
ASVITYEQY | - | TRBV2
ASSSGGSTNEKLF | TRBJ1-4 | TRBV9
ASSLRTGGQNLRFYEQY | TRBJ2-7 | TRBV18
ASWDSTYNEQF | TRBJ2-1 | TRBV6-5
ASRSRTDGGYT | TRBJ1-2 | TRBV19
ASKEQGNTEAF | TRBJ1-1 | TRBV6-5
ASSLGGPHTGELF | TRBJ2-2 | TRBV28
ASSRTSGSLTDTQY | TRBJ2-3 | TRBV9
ASSLDFGGAGTRAF | TRBJ1-1 | TRBV5-8
ASSYRDRPYEQY | TRBJ2-7 | TRBV6-6
ASRGLAHKETQY | TRBJ2-5 | TRBV5-1
ASSETSGPPYEQY | TRBJ2-7 | TRBV5-1
ASSLTGDPYEQY | TRBJ2-7 | TRBV9
ASSLKGEGTEAF | TRBJ1-1 | TRBV5-1
ASSPGTATGQPQH | TRBJ1-5 | TRBV5-1
ASSYDRVDSPLH | TRBJ1-6 | TRBV6-6
ASSYRDHNSYSNQPQH | TRBJ1-5 | TRBV28
ASSYEVNTEAF | TRBJ1-1 | TRBV2
ASRSPRGATEAF | TRBJ1-1 | TRBV6-5
SVDTGTYEQY | TRBJ2-7 | TRBV29-1
ASSQLAGGQSSYEQY | TRBJ2-7 | TRBV18
ASSGQTGMNTEAF | TRBJ1-1 | TRBV9
ASSLTGQGATQY | TRBJ2-5 | TRBV7-3
ASSQEEVAGVYNEQF | TRBJ2-1 | TRBV4-2
ASSMGGPTESGYNEQF | TRBJ2-1 | TRBV28
ASTIGVNTGELF | TRBJ2-2 | TRBV27
ASSLVGTGAF | TRBJ1-1 | TRBV7-9
ASSSTPLNIQY | TRBJ2-4 | TRBV2
ASSWTGGETQY | TRBJ2-5 | TRBV6-5
ASSRQINTEAF | TRBJ1-1 | TRBV6-5
ASSPGGTALEKLF | TRBJ1-4 | TRBV18
VSSLDPRSGANVLT | TRBJ2-6 | TRBV11-2
ASNRDANTIY | TRBJ1-3 | TRBV9
ASSVATNTGELF | TRBJ2-2 | TRBV9
ASSQAKGRVTYEQY | TRBJ2-7 | TRBV4-1
ASSSAGAYNEQF | TRBJ2-1 | TRBV5-1
ASSGQGVTDTQY | TRBJ2-3 | TRBV7-9
ASSPSSGNTIY | TRBJ1-3 | TRBV7-2
SASSREAF | TRBJ1-1 | TRBV20-1
ASSLSRTSTDTQY | TRBJ2-3 | TRBV27